The 2 T cell receptor beta chains given below trace back to one sample, sequenced in a study of blood T cells in healthy people across ages. Primers used in a second PCR of roughly 6 to 11 cycles were a sample-barcoded 5' primer and a J-beta primer mix. TCRdb ran MiXCR on the 5' RACE reads and lists one entry per CDR3 protein. Here the sample spans fewer than 600,000 distinct CDR3 sequences, about 29% being singletons. These data were also reused for a study on T cells of mothers and their children.

The sequenced sample was blood. Receptor source: a boy aged 2-15 years in good health.

The V gene is TRBV7-2, the J gene TRBJ2-5; TRBD1 matches at 8 bases. V lost 5 bases and J lost 1; bases outside the gene matches: 3. Looked up from germline, CDR1 is SGHTA and CDR2 is FQGNSA. The CDR3 spans 14 residues. The CDR3 protein is CASSRQGFQETQYF. CDR3 DNA: TGTGCCAGCAGCCGACAGGGGTTCCAAGAGACCCAGTACTTC.

The chain links TRBV9 to TRBJ2-7; D is perhaps TRBD1 (5 bases). Trimming stripped 4 bases from V and 2 bases from J, with 10 bases between. The CDR3 length is 13 residues. Germline CDR1 and CDR2: SGDLS and YYNGEE. The CDR3 protein is CASSSDSAYEQYF. CDR3 nucleotides: TGTGCCAGCAGCTCAGACAGTGCCTACGAGCAGTACTTC.